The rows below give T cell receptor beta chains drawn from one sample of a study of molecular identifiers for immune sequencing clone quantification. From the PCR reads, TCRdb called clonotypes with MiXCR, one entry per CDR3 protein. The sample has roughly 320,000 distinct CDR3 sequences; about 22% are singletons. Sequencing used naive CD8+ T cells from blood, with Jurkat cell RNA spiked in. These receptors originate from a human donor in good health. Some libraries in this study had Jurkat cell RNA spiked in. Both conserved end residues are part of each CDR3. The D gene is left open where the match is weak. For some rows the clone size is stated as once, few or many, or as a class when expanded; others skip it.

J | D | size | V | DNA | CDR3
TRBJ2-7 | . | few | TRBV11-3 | TGCCATTCGGGACAAACCTACGAGCAGTACTTC | CHSGQTYEQYF
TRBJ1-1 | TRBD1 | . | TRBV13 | TGTGCCAGCAGCTTTGGACAGGGTAGTGGTGAAGCTTTCTTT | CASSFGQGSGEAFF
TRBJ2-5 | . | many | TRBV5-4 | TGTGCCAGCAGCTTAGAGGGGCCAGAGACCCAGTACTTC | CASSLEGPETQYF
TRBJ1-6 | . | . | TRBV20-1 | TGCAGTGCTAGAGATGTACGGGAGTATAATTCACCCCTCCACTTT | CSARDVREYNSPLHF
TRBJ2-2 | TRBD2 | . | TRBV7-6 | TGTGCCAGCAGCTTAATTCCTAGCGGGGGCCCGAACACCGGGGAGCTGTTTTTT | CASSLIPSGGPNTGELFF
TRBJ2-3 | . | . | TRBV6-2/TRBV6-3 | TGTGCCAACAGTTACGACAAATACACAGATACGCAGTATTTT | CANSYDKYTDTQYF
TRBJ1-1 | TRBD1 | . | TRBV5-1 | TGCGCCAGCAGACAGGGGCTGTTCCCTAACACTGAAGCTTTCTTT | CASRQGLFPNTEAFF
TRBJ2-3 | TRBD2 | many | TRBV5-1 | TGCGCCAGCAGCTTGCCGGCGGGAGACACAGATACGCAGTATTTT | CASSLPAGDTDTQYF
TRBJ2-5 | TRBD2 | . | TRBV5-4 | TGTGCCAGCAGCTTGGCCCCCGGACTAGCGTCGGATACCCAGTACTTC | CASSLAPGLASDTQYF
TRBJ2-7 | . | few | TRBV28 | TGTGCCAGCAGACGAGGGTGGCCCCCCTACGAGCAGTACTTC | CASRRGWPPYEQYF
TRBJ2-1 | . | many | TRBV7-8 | TGTGCCAGCAGCCCCAACTACAATGAGCAGTTCTTC | CASSPNYNEQFF
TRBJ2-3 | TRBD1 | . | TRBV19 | TGTGCCAGTAGCACCAAGGACAGGGTAGTAACAGATGCGCAGTATTTT | CASSTKDRVVTDAQYF
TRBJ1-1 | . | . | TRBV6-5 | TGTGCCAGCAGTTACTCAGGGCCCGGGGTTATGGGTGAAGCTTTCTTT | CASSYSGPGVMGEAFF
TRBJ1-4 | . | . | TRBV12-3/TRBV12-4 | TGTGCCAGCAAACTCGGGACAAAGGATGAAGAACTGTTTTTT | CASKLGTKDEELFF
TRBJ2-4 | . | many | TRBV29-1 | TGCAGCGTTGCGGGCAGGGGCTCCAAAAACATTCAGTACTTC | CSVAGRGSKNIQYF
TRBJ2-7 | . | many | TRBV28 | TGTGCCAGCAGTTTGTCTCGTTTCTACGAGCAGTACTTC | CASSLSRFYEQYF
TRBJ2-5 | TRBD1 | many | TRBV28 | TGTGCCAGCACAGCTACGGGGACAGGGATTGAAGAGACCCAGTACTTC | CASTATGTGIEETQYF
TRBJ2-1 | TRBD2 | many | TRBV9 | TGTGCCAGCAGCGTAGGCGGGGGAACCTACAATGAGCAGTTCTTC | CASSVGGGTYNEQFF
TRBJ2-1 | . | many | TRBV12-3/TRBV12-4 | TGTGCCAGCAGTTTGGGGGACCGTTACAATGAGCAGTTCTTC | CASSLGDRYNEQFF
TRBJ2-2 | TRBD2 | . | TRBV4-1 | TGCGCCAGCAGCCAAGATAATAGCCTAGCGGGCACCGGGGAGCTGTTTTTT | CASSQDNSLAGTGELFF
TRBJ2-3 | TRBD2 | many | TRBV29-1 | TGCACCGCCGGGGGGGTCCGCACAGATACGCAGTATTTT | CTAGGVRTDTQYF
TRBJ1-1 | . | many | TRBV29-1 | TGCAGCGTTGAAGGAGGAGTCTTCACTGAAGCTTTCTTT | CSVEGGVFTEAFF
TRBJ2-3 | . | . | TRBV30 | TGTGCCTGGAGTTTTTCCTCAGGCGCAGATACGCAGTATTTT | CAWSFSSGADTQYF
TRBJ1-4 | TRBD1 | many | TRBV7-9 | TGTGCCAGCAGCTTAGAGGGACAGTCTAATGAAAAACTGTTTTTT | CASSLEGQSNEKLFF
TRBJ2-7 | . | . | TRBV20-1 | TGCAGTGCCCGGGAGGGACAGGAGCCCTACGAGCAGTACTTC | CSAREGQEPYEQYF
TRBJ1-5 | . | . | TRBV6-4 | TGTGCCAGCAGTGAGCATCAGGGGCCCAATCAGCCCCAGCATTTT | CASSEHQGPNQPQHF
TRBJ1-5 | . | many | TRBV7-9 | TGTGCCAGCAGCTTAGTAGTAGGGGGGGCAGATAACAATCAGCCCCAGCATTTT | CASSLVVGGADNNQPQHF
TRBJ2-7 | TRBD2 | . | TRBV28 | TGTGCCAGCAGTGCCGGACTAGCGGGGTTCTACGAGCAGTACTTC | CASSAGLAGFYEQYF
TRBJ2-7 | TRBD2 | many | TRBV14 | TGTGCCAGCAGCCAAGGTGTAGCGGGATCCTCACGCTACGAGCAGTACTTC | CASSQGVAGSSRYEQYF
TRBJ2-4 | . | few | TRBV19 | TGTGCCAGTAGTATGTGGTTAGAAATAGCCAAAAACATTCAGTACTTC | CASSMWLEIAKNIQYF
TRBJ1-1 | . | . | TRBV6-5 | TGTGCCAGCGTCCTCGGGACTGAAGCTTTCTTT | CASVLGTEAFF
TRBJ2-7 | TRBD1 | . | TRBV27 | TGTGCCAGCAGTTTAAAGGACAGGTACTACGAGCAGTACTTC | CASSLKDRYYEQYF
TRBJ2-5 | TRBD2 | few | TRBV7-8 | TGTGCCAGCAGCTTAGGGACTAGCGGGGGGGCCGGCGGGACCCAGTACTTC | CASSLGTSGGAGGTQYF
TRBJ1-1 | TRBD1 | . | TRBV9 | TGTGCCAGCAGCGCATCCGGGACAGGGGGCACTGAAGCTTTCTTT | CASSASGTGGTEAFF
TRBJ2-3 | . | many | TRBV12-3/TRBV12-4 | TGTGCCAGCAGCCAGGACAGCCGAAGCACAGATACGCAGTATTTT | CASSQDSRSTDTQYF
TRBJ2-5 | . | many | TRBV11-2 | TGTGCCAGCAGCCACTGGGCGGGCCAAGAGACCCAGTACTTC | CASSHWAGQETQYF
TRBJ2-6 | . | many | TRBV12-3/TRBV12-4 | TGTGCCAGCAGTTTAAAAGTCCCCGGGGCCAACGTCCTGACTTTC | CASSLKVPGANVLTF
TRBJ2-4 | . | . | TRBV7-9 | TGTGCCAGCAGCCTCCCTGCCAAAAACATTCAGTACTTC | CASSLPAKNIQYF
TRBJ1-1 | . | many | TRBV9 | TGTGCCAGCAGCACCGGTGACACTGAAGCTTTCTTT | CASSTGDTEAFF
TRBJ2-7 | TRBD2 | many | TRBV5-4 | TGTGCCAGCAGTTCACGAGCGGGAGTTTACGAGCAGTACTTC | CASSSRAGVYEQYF